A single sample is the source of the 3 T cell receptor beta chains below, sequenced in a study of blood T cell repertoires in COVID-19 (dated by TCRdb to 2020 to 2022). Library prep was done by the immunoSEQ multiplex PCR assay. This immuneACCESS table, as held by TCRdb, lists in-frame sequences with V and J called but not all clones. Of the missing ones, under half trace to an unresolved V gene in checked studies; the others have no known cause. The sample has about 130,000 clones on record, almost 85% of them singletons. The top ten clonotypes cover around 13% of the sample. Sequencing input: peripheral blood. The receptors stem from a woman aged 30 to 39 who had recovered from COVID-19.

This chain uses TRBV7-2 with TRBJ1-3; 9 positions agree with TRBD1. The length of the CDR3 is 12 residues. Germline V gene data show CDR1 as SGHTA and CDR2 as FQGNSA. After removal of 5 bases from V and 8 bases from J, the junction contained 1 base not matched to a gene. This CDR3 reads CASSRTGDTIYF. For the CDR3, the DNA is TGTGCCAGCAGCAGGACAGGGGACACCATATATTTT. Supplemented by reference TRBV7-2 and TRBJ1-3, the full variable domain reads GAGVSQSPSNKVTEKGKDVELRCDPISGHTALYWYRQSLGQGLEFLIYFQGNSAPDKSGLPSDRFSAERTGGSVSTLTIQRTQQEDSAVYLCASSRTGDTIYFGEGSWLTVV.

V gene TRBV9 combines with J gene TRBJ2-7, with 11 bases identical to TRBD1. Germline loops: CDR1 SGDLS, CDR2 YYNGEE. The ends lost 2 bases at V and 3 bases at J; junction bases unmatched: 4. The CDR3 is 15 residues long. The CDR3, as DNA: TGTGCCAGCAGCGTTGGACAGGGGGCACTCTACGAGCAGTACTTC. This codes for CASSVGQGALYEQYF.

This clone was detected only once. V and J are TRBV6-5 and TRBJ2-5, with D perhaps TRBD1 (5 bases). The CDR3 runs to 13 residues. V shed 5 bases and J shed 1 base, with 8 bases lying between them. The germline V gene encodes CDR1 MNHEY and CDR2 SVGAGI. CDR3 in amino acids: CASSMGRQETQYF. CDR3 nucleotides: TGTGCCAGCAGTATGGGGCGCCAAGAGACCCAGTACTTC.